This T cell receptor (beta chain) came from a study of T cell changes during pregnancy in multiple sclerosis. Generated by immunoSEQ multiplex PCR, the TCRdb table keeps only in-frame clones and is missing some. Of about 70,000 clones detected, about 90% appear once; the ten largest clones hold approximately 2.5%. The sequencing here drew on peripheral blood, taken in the first trimester of pregnancy. The sequence came from a female donor with multiple sclerosis, enrolled in a pregnancy study.

CDR3 sequence reads: CSALGGQAFTEAFF. DNA of the CDR3: TGCAGCGCCCTGGGGGGACAGGCATTCACTGAAGCTTTCTTT. This chain joins TRBV29-1 and TRBJ1-1; TRBD1 agrees at 8 bases. The CDR3 sequence is 14 residues long. Germline assignment: CDR1 SQVTM and CDR2 ANQGSEA. V shed 7 bases and J 4 bases; nucleotides not matched to a gene: 11.